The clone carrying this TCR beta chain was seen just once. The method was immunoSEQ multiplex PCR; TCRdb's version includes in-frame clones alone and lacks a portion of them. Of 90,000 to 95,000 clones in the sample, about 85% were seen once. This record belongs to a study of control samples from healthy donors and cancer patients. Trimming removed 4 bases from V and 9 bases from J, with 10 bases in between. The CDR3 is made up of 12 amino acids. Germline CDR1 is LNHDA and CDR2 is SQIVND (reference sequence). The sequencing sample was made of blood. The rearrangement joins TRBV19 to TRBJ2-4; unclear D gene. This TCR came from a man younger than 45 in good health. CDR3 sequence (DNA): TGTGCCAGTAGTACCGGAACTCGCATTCAGTACTTC. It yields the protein CASSTGTRIQYF. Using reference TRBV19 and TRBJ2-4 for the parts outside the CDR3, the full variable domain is DGGITQSPKYLFRKEGQNVTLSCEQNLNHDAMYWYRQDPGQGLRLIYYSQIVNDFQKGDIAEGYSVSREKKESFPLTVTSAQKNPTAFYLCASSTGTRIQYFGAGTRLSVL.